This is a list of T cell receptor beta chains from one sample in a study of cytomegalovirus exposure and HLA in healthy donors. Generated by immunoSEQ multiplex PCR, the TCRdb table keeps only in-frame clones and is missing some. The sample shows about 110,000 clones, 82% of them seen only once. The sample was PBMCs. All receptors come from a woman aged 18-29 years in good health and CMV-seronegative. Both conserved end residues are part of each CDR3.

j_gene | v_gene | CDR3aa
TRBJ1-6 | TRBV5-1 | CASSLAGNYNSPLHF
TRBJ2-1 | TRBV5-6 | CASRLQSSYNEQFF
TRBJ1-1 | TRBV28 | CASSRAFF
TRBJ1-1 | TRBV30 | CAWRDRGRMNTEAFF
TRBJ1-1 | TRBV6-5 | CASSKDRGLFGAFF
TRBJ1-2 | TRBV28 | CASSSPGQGARGYTF
TRBJ1-2 | TRBV5-6 | CASSLGRGRHSGGYTF
TRBJ2-3 | TRBV19 | CASSTSLVATQYF
TRBJ1-2 | TRBV11-2 | CASSALQGFDYGYTF
TRBJ2-5 | TRBV28 | CASSLRPGLEKETQYF
TRBJ1-1 | TRBV4-2 | CASSQDWAIIAEAFF
TRBJ1-2 | TRBV6-5 | CASSGRGTYGYTF
TRBJ1-3 | TRBV28 | CASREQGAGNTIYF
TRBJ1-1 | TRBV28 | CASSSGTGGGVWREAFF
TRBJ1-1 | TRBV5-4 | CASSFTQGNTEAFF
TRBJ2-3 | TRBV15 | CATTTSGVPDTQYF
TRBJ1-4 | TRBV7-2 | CASSQDRDNEKLFF
TRBJ2-1 | TRBV4-1 | CASSQDPSPASSYNEQFF
TRBJ1-5 | TRBV7-8 | CASSFPHQPQHF
TRBJ2-7 | TRBV7-9 | CASSLSGTGNPYEQYF
TRBJ2-1 | TRBV19 | CASSVAGQSSHNEQFF
TRBJ2-5 | TRBV5-6 | CASQYQETQYF
TRBJ2-1 | TRBV10-2 | CASKKGGLYNEQFF
TRBJ1-2 | TRBV5-4 | CASSLAEVRHYGYTF
TRBJ2-1 | TRBV1 | CTSSQEGLASEHNEQFF
TRBJ1-2 | TRBV6-5 | CASSYDTPGEYTF
TRBJ2-7 | TRBV25-1 | CASRNSQAQGHGYEQYF
TRBJ1-1 | TRBV5-6 | CASSLAQGAFFSEAFF
TRBJ1-2 | TRBV19 | CASSSTGYGGYTF
TRBJ1-2 | TRBV7-2 | CASSLRQVVDGYTF
TRBJ1-2 | TRBV19 | CASSIDRGNYGYTF
TRBJ2-6 | TRBV19 | CASSSPGFLSGANVLTF
TRBJ2-1 | TRBV5-6 | CASSLLQGNYNEQFF
TRBJ2-5 | TRBV5-4 | CASSLGTVQETQYF
TRBJ1-2 | TRBV6-6 | CASNQWGEAGYTF
TRBJ1-2 | TRBV10-3 | CAISAQSNYGYTF
TRBJ2-1 | TRBV19 | CASSVELAEQFF
TRBJ2-1 | TRBV27 | CASSPRTFGLAGGWIF
TRBJ2-3 | TRBV6-5 | CASSYDRSTDTQYF
TRBJ2-5 | TRBV7-6 | CASSLGRGGFGETQYF
TRBJ1-6 | TRBV4-1 | CASSQVRDRDSPLHF
TRBJ2-3 | TRBV19 | CASSINGHSSDTQYF
TRBJ1-1 | TRBV30 | CACPGTGDTEAFF
TRBJ1-3 | TRBV7-7 | CASSPGGGNTIYF
TRBJ1-1 | TRBV14 | CASSQNGGTEAFF
TRBJ1-1 | TRBV11-2 | CASSVREAFF
TRBJ1-1 | TRBV6-5 | CASSYSRQPNTEAFF